The TCR beta chain described here comes from a study of T cell responses to AZD1222 COVID-19 vaccine. The study, taken as a whole, reports: Spike was spanned by vaccine-associated CD4 TCRs, which were dominant at 160-218 and 743-854.

V dropped 4 bases and J dropped 4; count of bases not matched to a gene: 10. The CDR3 extends over 15 amino acids. Looked up from germline, CDR1 is SGHRS and CDR2 is YFSETQ. This clone has just one count. Its specificity is unknown. The protocol was immunoSEQ multiplex PCR, while the TCRdb copy is restricted to in-frame clones and leaves out a portion. The repertoire holds about 77,000 clones, 80% to 95% seen once, with 4.7% in the top ten. The input for sequencing was peripheral blood, taken 28 days after the second AZD1222 dose. The chain combines TRBV5-1 with TRBJ1-2; 7 nucleotides line up with TRBD1. This receptor was obtained from an adult who received the AZD1222 COVID-19 vaccine. The CDR3 DNA is TGCGCCAGCAGCCCCCAAACGGGACAGAGCTATGGCTACACCTTC. This gives the protein CASSPQTGQSYGYTF.